The 4 T cell receptor beta chains in this list originate from one sample, sequenced in a study of cytomegalovirus exposure and HLA in healthy donors. 60 Vbeta and 13 Jbeta primers were used in PCR. The repertoire was sequenced with immunoSEQ multiplex PCR; TCRdb's copy has only in-frame clones and lacks some. The sample includes about 140,000 clones, 80% of them seen just once. Source material: PBMCs. Receptor source: a male donor in good health and CMV-seronegative.

The table lists this clone with a count of one. The chain couples TRBV19 to TRBJ1-1; D may be TRBD1 (5 bases). Germline V gene lookup returns CDR1 LNHDA and CDR2 SQIVND (reference sequence). V dropped 5 bases and J dropped 8 bases, with 18 bases sitting between them. The CDR3 is 14 amino acids. CDR3 residues: CASSPASAGGEAFF. The CDR3 region has the DNA TGTGCCAGTAGTCCCGCCTCCGCCGGGGGGGAAGCTTTCTTT. The complete variable domain, with remaining parts taken from reference TRBV19 and TRBJ1-1, reads DGGITQSPKYLFRKEGQNVTLSCEQNLNHDAMYWYRQDPGQGLRLIYYSQIVNDFQKGDIAEGYSVSREKKESFPLTVTSAQKNPTAFYLCASSPASAGGEAFFGQGTRLTVV.

The rearrangement links TRBV7-2 to TRBJ1-2; perhaps TRBD1 as D (5 bases). Per germline, CDR1 SGHTA and CDR2 FQGNSA. The CDR3 runs 14 residues. Between the trimmed V and J ends, which lost 5 bases and 5 bases, there was a span of 15 bases. This chain's CDR3 is CASSTAGRGYGYTF. CDR3 nucleotides: TGTGCCAGCAGCACGGCAGGGAGGGGATATGGCTACACCTTC.

This chain connects TRBV11-1 to TRBJ2-7; TRBD2 aligns across 14 bases. CDR1 is SGHAT and CDR2 is FQDESV in the germline V gene (reference sequence). With 6 bases clipped from V and 7 bases from J, the junction kept 2 bases outside the gene matches. CDR3 length equals 13 residues. In DNA form, the CDR3 reads TGTGCCAGCAGGACTAGCGGGGGGGGTGAGCAGTACTTC. Its protein product is CASRTSGGGEQYF. Looking up the rest from reference TRBV11-1 and TRBJ2-7 gives the full variable domain: EAEVAQSPRYKITEKSQAVAFWCDPISGHATLYWYRQILGQGPELLVQFQDESVVDDSQLPKDRFSAERLKGVDSTLKIQPAELGDSAMYLCASRTSGGGEQYFGPGTRLTVT.

The chain carries TRBV13 and TRBJ2-3; tentative D call: TRBD1 (7 bases). V was clipped by 4 bases and J by 3 bases, with 17 bases between them. The CDR3 consists of 16 residues. The germline CDR1 and CDR2 sequences are PRHDT and FYEKMQ (reference sequence). The CDR3 region has the DNA TGTGCCAGCAGCTCCCCGACAGGGCGGGGAACAGATACGCAGTATTTT. It specifies CASSSPTGRGTDTQYF.